This is a list of T cell receptor beta chains from one sample in a study of blood T cell repertoires in COVID-19. The assay was immunoSEQ multiplex PCR, and TCRdb's table has in-frame clones only and misses some. Of more than 300,000 clones listed, around 83% were seen once; the top ten hold over 4.5%. Sequencing was done on a sample of PBMCs or T cells enriched from blood (not recorded which). The receptor source for this set is a woman in her fifties or sixties who had recovered from COVID-19. Both conserved end residues are part of each CDR3. D genes are given only for firm matches.

d_gene: TRBD2
j_gene: TRBJ2-1
v_gene: TRBV7-3
CDR3aa: CASSPRGVDNEQFF

d_gene: -
j_gene: TRBJ1-5
v_gene: TRBV15
CDR3aa: CATSRDIAGGVQPQHF

d_gene: TRBD1
j_gene: TRBJ1-2
v_gene: TRBV2
CDR3aa: CASRVTGTNYGYTF

d_gene: TRBD1
j_gene: TRBJ1-2
v_gene: TRBV4-1
CDR3aa: CASSPPRTGWNYGYTF

d_gene: -
j_gene: TRBJ2-3
v_gene: TRBV19
CDR3aa: CASRLGVADTQYF

d_gene: -
j_gene: TRBJ1-1
v_gene: TRBV19
CDR3aa: CASSLRRNTEAFF

d_gene: -
j_gene: TRBJ2-2
v_gene: TRBV6-5
CDR3aa: CASSLFSHTSTGELFF

d_gene: -
j_gene: TRBJ2-7
v_gene: TRBV7-2
CDR3aa: CASSVTVTYEQYF

d_gene: TRBD1
j_gene: TRBJ2-7
v_gene: TRBV5-1
CDR3aa: CASSPDRGQTSYEQYF

d_gene: -
j_gene: TRBJ1-2
v_gene: TRBV7-2
CDR3aa: CASSPGQKFYGYTF

d_gene: TRBD1
j_gene: TRBJ1-1
v_gene: TRBV9
CDR3aa: CASSAPPGQGSFYTEAFF

d_gene: TRBD1
j_gene: TRBJ1-4
v_gene: TRBV7-2
CDR3aa: CASSLVGTDNEKLFF

d_gene: -
j_gene: TRBJ2-2
v_gene: TRBV4-2
CDR3aa: CASSLPLGTGELFF

d_gene: TRBD2
j_gene: TRBJ2-1
v_gene: TRBV20-1
CDR3aa: CSASGLAGSIEQFF

d_gene: -
j_gene: TRBJ2-1
v_gene: TRBV5-1
CDR3aa: CASSLLTGSGNEQFF

d_gene: -
j_gene: TRBJ1-2
v_gene: TRBV7-6
CDR3aa: CASSLSPHGGASAYGYTF

d_gene: TRBD1
j_gene: TRBJ1-1
v_gene: TRBV7-2
CDR3aa: CASSSVGTASMNTEAFF

d_gene: -
j_gene: TRBJ2-2
v_gene: TRBV18
CDR3aa: CASSRQTGELFF

d_gene: -
j_gene: TRBJ1-3
v_gene: TRBV7-9
CDR3aa: CASSFPGLGNTIYF

d_gene: -
j_gene: TRBJ1-6
v_gene: TRBV18
CDR3aa: CASSPGGTNSPLHF

d_gene: -
j_gene: TRBJ1-1
v_gene: TRBV9
CDR3aa: CASSPTTGSPEAFF

d_gene: TRBD1
j_gene: TRBJ1-2
v_gene: TRBV29-1
CDR3aa: CSTGQGENGYTF

d_gene: -
j_gene: TRBJ1-5
v_gene: TRBV19
CDR3aa: CASSLQINQPQHF